The 11 T cell receptor beta chains below were found in one sample sequenced in a study of blood T cell repertoires in COVID-19 (dated by TCRdb to between 2020 and 2021). The library was built by means of the immunoSEQ multiplex PCR assay. Drawn from immuneACCESS, this table holds only the in-frame rearrangements with V and J called that TCRdb kept. Clones are partly lost; checked studies trace under half to an unresolved V gene and leave the rest unexplained. The sample table holds 97,000 or so clones, of which around 76% were seen once. The ten largest clones represent 15% to 20% of the sample. The sample comprised peripheral blood. The receptors derive from a man at least 80 years old with acute or convalescent COVID-19.

The table lists this clone with a count of one. The genes are TRBV7-2 and TRBJ2-3; 9 nucleotides agree with TRBD2. After removal of 1 base from V and 3 bases from J, the junction contained 8 bases not matched to a gene. Germline loops: CDR1 SGHTA, CDR2 FQGNSA. CDR3 length equals 17 residues. This chain's CDR3 is CASSLVSGLAGTDTQYF. The CDR3 coding sequence is TGTGCCAGCAGCTTAGTATCAGGCCTAGCGGGGACAGATACGCAGTATTTT. Full variable domain (remainder filled in from reference TRBV7-2 and TRBJ2-3): GAGVSQSPSNKVTEKGKDVELRCDPISGHTALYWYRQSLGQGLEFLIYFQGNSAPDKSGLPSDRFSAERTGGSVSTLTIQRTQQEDSAVYLCASSLVSGLAGTDTQYFGPGTRLTVL.

The V and J genes are TRBV4-3 and TRBJ2-1; maybe TRBD1 (6 bases). The CDR3 consists of 15 residues. Between the trimmed V and J ends, which lost 0 bases and 2 bases, there was a span of 8 bases. Germline loops: CDR1 LGHNA, CDR2 YSLEER. The CDR3 DNA reads as TGCGCCAGCAGCCAAGAGGGGGCGACCTACAATGAGCAGTTCTTC. This encodes CASSQEGATYNEQFF.

The chain joins TRBV5-8 to TRBJ1-3, with D unclear. This CDR3 has 12 residues. V gave up 4 bases and J gave up 2 bases, with 4 bases separating them. The V gene's germline CDR1 is SGHTS and CDR2 YDEGEE. DNA of the CDR3: TGTGCCAGCAGCCTCCCTGGAAACACCATATATTTT. As protein: CASSLPGNTIYF.

This rearrangement joins TRBV5-4 to TRBJ1-1, with D possibly matching TRBD1 (5 bases). Trimming shortened V by 4 bases and J by 1 base, and 14 bases separated the two germline ends. There are 15 residues in the CDR3. The germline V gene has CDR1 SGHNT and CDR2 YYREEE (reference sequence). This CDR3 reads CASSLPQARNTEAFF. The CDR3 coding sequence is TGTGCCAGCAGCCTCCCACAGGCCCGGAACACTGAAGCTTTCTTT.

The chain has TRBV10-2 and TRBJ2-7, with 9 bases aligning to TRBD1. Germline lookup yields CDR1 WSHSY and CDR2 SAAADI. J gave up 6 bases and V 5 bases, and 8 bases lay outside the gene matches. CDR3 length: 14 residues. CDR3 amino acids: CASSIPGQGGEQYF. Written as DNA, the CDR3 is TGCGCCAGCAGTATACCGGGACAGGGTGGCGAGCAGTACTTC.

V gene TRBV3-1 (or the pseudogene TRBV3-2) combines with J gene TRBJ2-2; TRBD2 matches 12 bases. Germline loops: CDR1 LGHDT, CDR2 YNNKEL (reference sequence). The CDR3 consists of 16 residues. J gave up 7 bases and V 4 bases, and 7 bases lay outside the gene matches. CDR3 nucleotides: TGTGCCAGCAGCCCGGGACTAGCGGGTGATAACGGGGAGCTGTTTTTT. It yields the protein CASSPGLAGDNGELFF.

As regards this clone: At one end, the junction sequence differs from germline, possibly due to a read error. V and J are TRBV6-2 or TRBV6-3 and TRBJ2-7; TRBD2 agrees at 10 bases. Germline values: CDR1 MNHEY, CDR2 SVGEGT. This CDR3 comprises 12 residues. The CDR3 protein is CASSYWGLARVF. The CDR3 nucleotides read TGTGCCAGCAGTTACTGGGGACTAGCGCGAGTCTTC.

V gene TRBV5-8 combines with J gene TRBJ1-2, with D possibly TRBD1 on 6 matching bases. Trimming removed 4 bases from V and 1 base from J, with 14 bases in between. Germline CDR1 is SGHTS and CDR2 is YDEGEE. The CDR3 loop spans 15 amino acids. CDR3 sequence (DNA): TGTGCCAGCAGCGACGAAAACAGGGTTAACTATGGCTACACCTTC. This codes for CASSDENRVNYGYTF.

This clone has only one observation. V is TRBV12-5 and J is TRBJ2-2, with a tentative D call TRBD1 (6 bases). Looked up from germline, CDR1 is LGHNT and CDR2 is FRNRAP. The V and J ends lost 0 bases and 6 bases respectively, with 11 bases between them. The CDR3 is made up of 15 amino acids. CDR3 in amino acids: CASGLVQQGSGELFF. The CDR3 region has the DNA TGTGCTAGTGGTTTGGTACAGCAGGGGTCCGGGGAGCTGTTTTTT.

The CDR3 loop is CASSPTLRQPTNEKLFF. CDR3 DNA: TGTGCCAGCAGCCCAACCCTTCGACAGCCAACTAATGAAAAACTGTTTTTT. The V and J genes are TRBV7-2 and TRBJ1-4; maybe TRBD1 (5 bases). Per germline, CDR1 SGHTA and CDR2 FQGNSA. V was clipped by 5 bases and J by 0 bases, with 16 bases between them. This CDR3 has 17 residues.

V gene TRBV3-1 (or the pseudogene TRBV3-2) combines with J gene TRBJ2-2, with D possibly TRBD2 on 7 matching bases. The CDR3 spans 16 residues. Germline V gene sequence: CDR1 LGHDT, CDR2 YNNKEL (reference sequence). V gave up 3 bases and J gave up 4 bases, with 15 bases separating them. In DNA, the CDR3 is TGTGCCAGCAGCCAGAGAGGGGGGGCCTCCACCGGGGAGCTGTTTTTT. Translating gives CASSQRGGASTGELFF.